A single sample gave rise to the 30 T cell receptor beta chains below, sequenced in a study of T cell repertoires in cytomegalovirus infection. TCRdb re-derived calls from the reads in MiXCR, one entry per CDR3 protein. The sample has about 260,000 distinct CDR3 sequences, about 13% seen once; the top ten hold around 9.5%. The sequenced material came from PBMCs. The origin of the receptors is a human donor in good health (CMV status not recorded). Some clones in this sample may be carry-over from other donors' samples.

Comments on this clonotype: A much larger clone sits a single nucleotide away, making a read error possible. V and J are TRBV28 and TRBJ1-5; D call uncertain. Germline CDR1 and CDR2: MDHEN and SYDVKM. The CDR3 has 16 residues. The CDR3 region has the DNA TGTGCCGGCAGCTCGCGGACGAACGGGCGCTTTCAGCCCCAGCATTTT. This translates into CAGSSRTNGRFQPQHF.

This clonotype was observed at least ten times. CDR3 DNA sequence: TGTGCCAGCAGTTTATCGGGGAGTGGAGCTTTCTTT. As protein: CASSLSGSGAFF. This rearrangement joins TRBV12-3 or TRBV12-4 to TRBJ1-1; no firm D call. The CDR3 spans 12 residues. Trimming cost V 2 bases and J 10 bases, with 11 bases left between them.

This clonotype showed up many times. The CDR3 DNA is TGTGCCAGCAGCACTCGACTAGGAAAATCAGATACGCAGTATTTT. Translated, it gives CASSTRLGKSDTQYF. The chain is built from TRBV7-2 and TRBJ2-3; D might be TRBD2 (6 bases). Germline CDR1 and CDR2: SGHTA and FQGNSA. The CDR3 contains 15 residues. V was shortened by 5 bases and J by 4 bases, with 16 bases between the two germline ends.

This clonotype was detected ten times or more. The CDR3 bases are TGTGCCAGCAGTGAGGGACAGGGGAACACCGGGGAGCTGTTTTTT. Protein: CASSEGQGNTGELFF. The chain joins TRBV6-4 to TRBJ2-2, with 9 positions matching TRBD1. The CDR3 covers 15 residues. The germline V gene has CDR1 MRHNA and CDR2 SNTAGT. The J segment lost 1 base and the V segment lost 3 bases, leaving 0 bases of the junction unmatched.

Many counts were recorded for this clonotype. V and J are TRBV7-2 and TRBJ2-6, with 8 bases identical to TRBD2. CDR3 length equals 15 residues. Per germline, CDR1 SGHTA and CDR2 FQGNSA. Germline trimming cut 5 bases from V and 2 bases from J; bases unmatched to any gene: 2. This chain's CDR3 is CASSHGRAGANVLTF. CDR3 coding DNA: TGTGCCAGCAGCCACGGGAGGGCTGGGGCCAACGTCCTGACTTTC. The full variable domain, rest sourced from reference TRBV7-2 and TRBJ2-6, is GAGVSQSPSNKVTEKGKDVELRCDPISGHTALYWYRQSLGQGLEFLIYFQGNSAPDKSGLPSDRFSAERTGGSVSTLTIQRTQQEDSAVYLCASSHGRAGANVLTFGAGSRLTVL.

This clonotype was detected many times. V gene TRBV28 combines with J gene TRBJ1-1, with D possibly matching TRBD1 (5 bases). The CDR3 is made up of 12 amino acids. Germline CDR1 reads MDHEN; CDR2 reads SYDVKM. Trimming cost V 6 bases and J 5 bases, with 10 bases left between them. The CDR3 nucleotides read TGTGCCAGCAGGAGCCCAGGGACTGAAGCTTTCTTT. The encoded protein is CASRSPGTEAFF. The full variable domain, with the rest looked up from reference TRBV28 and TRBJ1-1, is DVKVTQSSRYLVKRTGEKVFLECVQDMDHENMFWYRQDPGLGLRLIYFSYDVKMKEKGDIPEGYSVSREKKERFSLILESASTNQTSMYLCASRSPGTEAFFGQGTRLTVV.

This clonotype has just a few counts. The chain has TRBV7-9 and TRBJ1-4; TRBD1 aligns across 10 bases. With 9 bases clipped from V and 8 bases from J, the junction kept 9 bases outside the gene matches. The CDR3 sequence is 14 residues long. CDR1 and CDR2 from the germline V gene are SEHNR and FQNEAQ (reference sequence). The DNA for the CDR3 is TGTGCCAGTGAGAGACAGGGGGCGCACGAAAAACTGTTTTTT. Translation: CASERQGAHEKLFF.

This clonotype was seen only a few times. The chain couples TRBV29-1 to TRBJ2-7; D unresolved. Germline CDR1 and CDR2: SQVTM and ANQGSEA. The CDR3 sequence is 13 residues long. Trimming cost V 4 bases and J 0 bases, with 10 bases left between them. Written as DNA, the CDR3 is TGCAGCGTTGCTGGGTCGGGCTCCTACGAGCAGTACTTC. Its protein product is CSVAGSGSYEQYF.

This clonotype was observed many times. The chain joins TRBV12-3 or TRBV12-4 to TRBJ1-1; D is undetermined. Trimming removed 0 bases from V and 0 bases from J, with 8 bases in between. The CDR3 has 15 residues. As DNA, the CDR3 is TGTGCCAGCAGTTTAGCAAGGGCAATGAACACTGAAGCTTTCTTT. Protein sequence: CASSLARAMNTEAFF.

This clonotype has ten or more counts. The V call is TRBV4-2, the J call TRBJ1-5, with D possibly being TRBD1 (5 bases). CDR1 and CDR2 from the germline V gene are LGHNA and YNFKEQ. The CDR3 covers 16 residues. V was shortened by 3 bases and J by 2 bases, with 14 bases between the two germline ends. CDR3 nucleotide sequence: TGTGCCAGCAGCCAGTTGGGGGAAGGGGGCAATCAGCCCCAGCATTTT. Translation: CASSQLGEGGNQPQHF.

This chain connects TRBV20-1 to TRBJ2-3, with TRBD2 identical over 8 bases. Germline-derived CDR1 and CDR2 are DFQATT and SNEGSKA (reference sequence). The junction had 10 bases not matched to a gene; V was cut back by 5 bases and J by 3 bases. The CDR3 totals 15 residues. The DNA of the CDR3 is TGCAGTGCTCCCCTCCGGGGGGGCAGGACAGATACGCAGTATTTT. Its protein is CSAPLRGGRTDTQYF.

The chain employs TRBV18 and TRBJ1-6; no clear D gene. The CDR3 sequence is 15 residues long. Trimming took 2 bases from V and 8 from J, leaving 13 bases between them. Germline lookup yields CDR1 KGHSH and CDR2 LQKENI. The CDR3, as DNA: TGTGCCAGCTCACCAGGGGTCCAAGGTGATTCACCCCTCCACTTT. Translation: CASSPGVQGDSPLHF.

The CDR3 DNA is TGTGCCAGCAGCTTGGGGGGACTAGCGGGGGATTACAATGAGCAGTTCTTC. Protein: CASSLGGLAGDYNEQFF. The chain employs TRBV5-4 and TRBJ2-1, with 14 bases aligning to TRBD2. The CDR3 is made up of 17 amino acids. Losses at the gene ends were 0 bases for V and 4 bases for J; bases not matched to a gene: 3. Per germline, CDR1 SGHNT and CDR2 YYREEE (reference sequence).

This clonotype has ten or more counts. The J gene is TRBJ1-5, the V gene TRBV6-2 or TRBV6-3, with D perhaps matching TRBD1 (6 bases). V was clipped by 6 bases and J by 0 bases, with 21 bases between them. Germline V lookup: CDR1 MNHEY, CDR2 SVGEGT. This CDR3 spans 18 amino acids. CDR3 nucleotide sequence: TGTGCCAGCAGATTTGGGACCGGGACACTCTATAGCAATCAGCCCCAGCATTTT. Residues: CASRFGTGTLYSNQPQHF.

This clonotype was recorded many times. The chain carries TRBV4-1 and TRBJ1-1; no firm D call. The germline V and J ends were trimmed by 3 bases and 5 bases, with 7 bases remaining between them. The CDR3 has 12 amino acids. CDR1 is MGHRA, CDR2 YSYEKL, per germline. The CDR3 DNA reads as TGCGCCAGCAGCCAGTCGGGGACTGAAGCTTTCTTT. Residues: CASSQSGTEAFF.

This clonotype occurred many times. The genes are TRBV7-2 and TRBJ1-2, with 7 bases identical to TRBD1. Germline trimming cut 5 bases from V and 5 bases from J; bases unmatched to any gene: 5. The CDR3 length is 13 residues. Germline V gene lookup returns CDR1 SGHTA and CDR2 FQGNSA. CDR3 amino acids: CASSPAGQYGYTF. DNA for the CDR3: TGTGCCAGCAGCCCCGCGGGACAGTATGGCTACACCTTC. Looking up the rest from reference TRBV7-2 and TRBJ1-2 gives the full variable domain: GAGVSQSPSNKVTEKGKDVELRCDPISGHTALYWYRQSLGQGLEFLIYFQGNSAPDKSGLPSDRFSAERTGGSVSTLTIQRTQQEDSAVYLCASSPAGQYGYTFGSGTRLTVV.

This clonotype was found many times. This rearrangement joins TRBV7-8 to TRBJ1-1, with 7 bases that match TRBD1. Germline V lookup: CDR1 SGHVS, CDR2 FQNEAQ. The junction had 8 bases not matched to a gene; V was cut back by 6 bases and J by 1 base. The CDR3 runs 15 residues. In DNA form, the CDR3 reads TGTGCCAGCAGTCCCCTACAGGGGCAGAACACTGAAGCTTTCTTT. Protein sequence: CASSPLQGQNTEAFF.

The rearrangement uses TRBV5-5 and TRBJ2-7; D is unclear. The CDR3 is made up of 14 amino acids. V shed 0 bases and J shed 6 bases, with 13 bases lying between them. Germline CDR1 is SGHKS and CDR2 is YYEKEE (reference sequence). CDR3 DNA sequence: TGTGCCAGCAGCTTGGAATTAAGACCGGGCGAGCAGTACTTC. It codes for CASSLELRPGEQYF.

This clonotype has just a few counts. The V call is TRBV6-8, the J call TRBJ2-7; 11 nucleotides agree with TRBD2. The V segment lost 2 bases and the J segment 7 bases; nucleotides outside the gene matches: 7. This CDR3 contains 15 residues. Germline loops: CDR1 MNHGY, CDR2 SAAAGT. The DNA of the CDR3 is TGTGCCAGCAGTTACGGTCTAGCGGGAGGAGGGGAGCAGTACTTC. Amino acids: CASSYGLAGGGEQYF.

The chain carries TRBV19 and TRBJ2-5; 12 positions match TRBD2. Germline V CDR1 and CDR2: LNHDA, SQIVND (reference sequence). The V gene end was trimmed by 8 bases and the J gene end by 4 bases; junction bases not matched to a gene: 8. The CDR3 consists of 15 residues. This CDR3 is CASSTSGRWGETQYF. CDR3 sequence (DNA): TGTGCCAGTTCGACTAGCGGGAGATGGGGAGAGACCCAGTACTTC. Full variable domain (remainder filled in from reference TRBV19 and TRBJ2-5): DGGITQSPKYLFRKEGQNVTLSCEQNLNHDAMYWYRQDPGQGLRLIYYSQIVNDFQKGDIAEGYSVSREKKESFPLTVTSAQKNPTAFYLCASSTSGRWGETQYFGPGTRLLVL.

This clonotype has at least ten counts. The chain couples TRBV7-3 to TRBJ1-1; tentative D call: TRBD1 (5 bases). Germline V gene lookup returns CDR1 SGHTA and CDR2 FQGTGA. The CDR3 is made up of 18 amino acids. The V and J ends lost 0 bases and 3 bases respectively, with 20 bases between them. The CDR3: CASSLTATVGPGDTEAFF. CDR3 coding DNA: TGTGCCAGCAGCTTAACAGCGACAGTGGGCCCGGGGGACACTGAAGCTTTCTTT.

This clonotype was counted many times. V usage is TRBV12-3 or TRBV12-4 and J usage is TRBJ1-5, with 7 bases aligning to TRBD1. This CDR3 comprises 14 residues. V shed 6 bases, J shed 6 bases, and the junction held 8 bases outside the gene matches. In DNA, the CDR3 is TGTGCCAGCAGCCACCGGGACAGCCCTCAGCCCCAGCATTTT. Protein product: CASSHRDSPQPQHF.

In DNA form, the CDR3 reads TGTGCCAGCAGAGAAGTGAGGGCGCGGAATGAGCAGTTCTTC. Translated: CASREVRARNEQFF. V is TRBV28 and J is TRBJ2-1; D possibly corresponds to TRBD2 (5 bases). The V gene's germline CDR1 is MDHEN and CDR2 SYDVKM. V dropped 6 bases and J dropped 7 bases, with 16 bases sitting between them. This CDR3 is built from 14 residues.

This clonotype showed up many times. This chain uses TRBV6-1 with TRBJ1-6; D not resolved. Per germline, CDR1 MNHNS and CDR2 SASEGT. V dropped 2 bases and J dropped 7 bases, with 6 bases sitting between them. CDR3 length: 13 amino acids. The CDR3 spells CASSEQDNSPLHF. CDR3 DNA: TGTGCCAGCAGTGAACAAGACAATTCACCCCTCCACTTT.

This clonotype was picked up many times. This sequence joins TRBV10-3 and TRBJ2-2, with D uncertain. CDR1 and CDR2 (germline): ENHRY, SYGVKD. CDR3 length: 15 residues. Trimming pared 4 bases from V and 1 base from J, leaving 10 bases between. The chain's CDR3 is CAISVRQENTGELFF. CDR3 DNA: TGTGCCATCAGTGTTCGGCAGGAGAACACCGGGGAGCTGTTTTTT.

This clonotype was found many times. The rearrangement joins TRBV12-3 or TRBV12-4 to TRBJ1-1, with D possibly matching TRBD1 (5 bases). V lost 6 bases, J lost 7 bases, and 15 bases lay in between. CDR3 length equals 13 residues. This CDR3 reads CASSQIPRVEAFF. CDR3 sequence (DNA): TGTGCCAGCAGCCAGATCCCCAGGGTTGAAGCTTTCTTT.

In its sample, this clonotype was seen many times. The chain employs TRBV14 and TRBJ1-1; D is undetermined. The CDR3 is made up of 15 amino acids. The germline V and J ends were trimmed by 0 bases and 0 bases, with 8 bases remaining between them. The germline gives CDR1 SGHDN, CDR2 FVKESK. The CDR3 loop is CASSQDLGMNTEAFF. Here the CDR3 DNA reads TGTGCCAGCAGCCAAGATCTCGGAATGAACACTGAAGCTTTCTTT.

In its sample, this clonotype was seen many times. V and J are TRBV28 and TRBJ1-2; no definite D call. This CDR3 contains 14 residues. The V gene lost 7 bases and the J gene lost 7 bases, with 19 bases spanning the gap. Germline V gives CDR1 MDHEN, CDR2 SYDVKM. The CDR3 sequence is CASNLSRFVGGYTF. CDR3 bases: TGTGCCAGCAATCTATCCAGGTTCGTCGGTGGCTACACCTTC.

This clonotype was recorded only once. A single base separates this from a much larger clone, so it may be a read error. This rearrangement joins TRBV7-2 to TRBJ2-1, with a possible D match to TRBD2 (6 bases). V lost 2 bases and J 14 bases, leaving 13 bases between the germline ends. Germline CDR1 and CDR2: SGHTA and FQGNSA. The CDR3 spans 12 residues. CDR3 DNA sequence: TGTGCCAGCAGCTTAACCGCGGGACGGGAGTTCTTC. Encoded protein: CASSLTAGREFF.

About this clonotype: A much more abundant neighbour one base away suggests this may be a read error. CDR3: CASSYAGGITEAFF. In nucleotides, the CDR3 is TGTGCCAGCAGTTACGCAGGGGGAATCACTGAAGCTTTCTTT. The chain uses TRBV6-2 or TRBV6-3 and TRBJ1-1; 7 bases are a match to TRBD1. Germline CDR1 and CDR2: MNHEY and SVGEGT. V was clipped by 2 bases and J by 4 bases; unmatched bases: 4. This CDR3 region has 14 residues.